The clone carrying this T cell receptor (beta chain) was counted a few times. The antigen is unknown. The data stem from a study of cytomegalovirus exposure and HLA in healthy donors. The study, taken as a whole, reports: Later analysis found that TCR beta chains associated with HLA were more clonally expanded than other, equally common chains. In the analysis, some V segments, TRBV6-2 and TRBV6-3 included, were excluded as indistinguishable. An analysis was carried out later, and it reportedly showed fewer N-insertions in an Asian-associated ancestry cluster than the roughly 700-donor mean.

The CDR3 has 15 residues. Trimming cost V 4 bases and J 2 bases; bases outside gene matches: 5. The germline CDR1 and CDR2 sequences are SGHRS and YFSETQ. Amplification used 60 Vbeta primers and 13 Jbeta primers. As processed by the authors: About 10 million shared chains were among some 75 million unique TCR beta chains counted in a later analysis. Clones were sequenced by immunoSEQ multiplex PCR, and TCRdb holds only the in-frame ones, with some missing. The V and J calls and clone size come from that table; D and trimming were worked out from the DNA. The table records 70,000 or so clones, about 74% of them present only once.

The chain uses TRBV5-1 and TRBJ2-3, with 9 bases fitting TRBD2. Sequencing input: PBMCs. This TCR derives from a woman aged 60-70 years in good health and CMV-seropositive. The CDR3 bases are TGCGCCAGCAGCCTTAGCGGGGGACTCACAGATACGCAGTATTTT. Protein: CASSLSGGLTDTQYF. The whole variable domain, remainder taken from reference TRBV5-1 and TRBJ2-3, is KAGVTQTPRYLIKTRGQQVTLSCSPISGHRSVSWYQQTPGQGLQFLFEYFSETQRNKGNFPGRFSGRQFSNSRSEMNVSTLELGDSALYLCASSLSGGLTDTQYFGPGTRLTVL.